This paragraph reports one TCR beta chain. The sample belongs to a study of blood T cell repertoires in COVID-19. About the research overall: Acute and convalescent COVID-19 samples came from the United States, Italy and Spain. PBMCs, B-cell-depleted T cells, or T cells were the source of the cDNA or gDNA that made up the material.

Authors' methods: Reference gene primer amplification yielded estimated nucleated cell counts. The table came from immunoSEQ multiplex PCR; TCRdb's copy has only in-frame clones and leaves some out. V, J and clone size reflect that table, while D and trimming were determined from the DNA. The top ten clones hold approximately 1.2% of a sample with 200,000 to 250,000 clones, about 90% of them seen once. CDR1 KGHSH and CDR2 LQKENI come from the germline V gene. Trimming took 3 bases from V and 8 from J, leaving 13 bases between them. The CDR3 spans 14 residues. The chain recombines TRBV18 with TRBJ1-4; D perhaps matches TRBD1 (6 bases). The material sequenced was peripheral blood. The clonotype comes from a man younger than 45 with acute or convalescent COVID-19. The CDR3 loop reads CASSPPTGREKLFF. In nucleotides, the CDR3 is TGTGCCAGCTCACCTCCAACAGGGCGCGAAAAACTGTTTTTT. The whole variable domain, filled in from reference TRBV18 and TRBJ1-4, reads NAGVMQNPRHLVRRRGQEARLRCSPMKGHSHVYWYRQLPEEGLKFMVYLQKENIIDESGMPKERFSAEFPKEGPSILRIQQVVRGDSAAYFCASSPPTGREKLFFGSGTQLSVL.